Shown below are 6 T cell receptor beta chains from a single sample sequenced in a study of blood T cell repertoires in COVID-19 (dated by TCRdb to 2018 to 2020). The method was the immunoSEQ multiplex PCR assay. TCRdb stores this immuneACCESS table with in-frame sequences only. Part of the clones is absent; in the studies checked, under half of the shortfall reflects unresolved V genes, and no reason is known for the rest. The sample table contains under 250,000 clones; only one count was recorded for roughly 80% of them. Approximately 4.8% of the sample goes to the ten largest clones. Sequencing was carried out using peripheral blood. The receptor set was obtained from a middle-aged man with active or convalescent COVID-19.

Points on this clone: A junction boundary mismatches the germline segment, possibly from a read error. The V call is TRBV28, the J call TRBJ2-1; 7 bases fit TRBD2. The CDR3 is 12 residues long. Germline CDR1 is MDHEN and CDR2 is SYDVKM. The DNA for the CDR3 is TGTGCCAGCAGCTCCCTGGGAGGGGCCGGGATCTTC. It translates to CASSSLGGAGIF. Drawing the rest from reference TRBV28 and TRBJ2-1, the complete variable domain is DVKVTQSSRYLVKRTGEKVFLECVQDMDHENMFWYRQDPGLGLRLIYFSYDVKMKEKGDIPEGYSVSREKKERFSLILESASTNQTSMYLCASSSLGGAGIFGPGTRLTVL.

The chain combines TRBV28 with TRBJ1-6, with D uncertain. Trimming stripped 7 bases from V and 10 bases from J, with 20 bases between. Germline V gene lookup returns CDR1 MDHEN and CDR2 SYDVKM. This CDR3 has 15 amino acids. The DNA for the CDR3 is TGTGCCAGCACCTACTCAGGAGGAGAAGGGTCACCCCTCCACTTT. Amino acids: CASTYSGGEGSPLHF.

The chain couples TRBV30 to TRBJ1-4; a weak D match, TRBD1 (6 bases). CDR3 size: 15 residues. V lost 2 bases and J 0 bases, leaving 10 bases between the germline ends. The germline V gene encodes CDR1 GTSNPN and CDR2 SVGIG (reference sequence). The CDR3 here is CAWSWDTATNEKLFF. The CDR3 region has the DNA TGTGCCTGGAGTTGGGACACCGCAACTAATGAAAAACTGTTTTTT.

V gene TRBV9 combines with J gene TRBJ2-7, with D possibly TRBD2 on 6 matching bases. Per germline, CDR1 SGDLS and CDR2 YYNGEE. The CDR3 is 15 amino acids. V gave up 0 bases and J gave up 0 bases, with 10 bases separating them. The CDR3 sequence: CASSVDSTSSYEQYF. CDR3 coding DNA: TGTGCCAGCAGCGTAGACTCGACTAGCTCCTACGAGCAGTACTTC. Supplemented by reference TRBV9 and TRBJ2-7, the full variable domain reads DSGVTQTPKHLITATGQRVTLRCSPRSGDLSVYWYQQSLDQGLQFLIQYYNGEERAKGNILERFSAQQFPDLHSELNLSSLELGDSALYFCASSVDSTSSYEQYFGPGTRLTVT.

V is TRBV7-6 and J is TRBJ1-1; TRBD1 is a possible D gene (6 bases). The CDR3 is 14 residues long. V was pared by 1 base and J by 1 base, with 7 bases between. CDR1 and CDR2 from the germline V gene are SGHVS and FNYEAQ. CDR3 nucleotide sequence: TGTGCCAGCAGCTTAGGCAGGGGGAACACTGAAGCTTTCTTT. This encodes CASSLGRGNTEAFF. Looking up the rest from reference TRBV7-6 and TRBJ1-1 gives the full variable domain: GAGVSQSPRYKVTKRGQDVALRCDPISGHVSLYWYRQALGQGPEFLTYFNYEAQQDKSGLPNDRFSAERPEGSISTLTIQRTEQRDSAMYRCASSLGRGNTEAFFGQGTRLTVV.

The chain couples TRBV19 to TRBJ1-5; TRBD1 might be the D (6 bases). V lost 4 bases to trimming and J lost 7 bases, with 17 bases between them. This CDR3 contains 15 residues. Germline V gene data show CDR1 as LNHDA and CDR2 as SQIVND (reference sequence). CDR3 sequence reads: CASSTLQGRGQPQHF. In DNA, the CDR3 is TGTGCCAGTAGTACCCTACAGGGAAGAGGACAGCCCCAGCATTTT.